This T cell receptor beta chain originates from a study of control samples from healthy donors and cancer patients. CDR3 length equals 12 residues. V was shortened by 8 bases and J by 6 bases, with 13 bases between the two germline ends. Germline V CDR1 and CDR2: MDHEN, SYDVKM. Measured with immunoSEQ multiplex PCR; TCRdb has only the in-frame clones, and not every one. The sample includes over 85,000 clones, over 90% of them seen just once. This receptor was identified in a woman in her thirties in good health. The chain couples TRBV28 to TRBJ1-1, with TRBD1 as a possible D gene (5 bases). The source material was blood. CDR3 coding DNA: TGTGCCAGCGTTGGGGGGGAAGCTGAAGCTTTCTTT. This translates into CASVGGEAEAFF.